These 12 T cell receptor beta chains were all obtained from the same sample, sequenced in a study of control samples from healthy donors and cancer patients. The repertoire was sequenced with immunoSEQ multiplex PCR; TCRdb's copy has only in-frame clones and lacks some. Counted here are tens of thousands of clones, roughly 87% occurring once; the ten biggest clones make up 3% to 4%. Source material: blood. The receptors come from a woman in her forties or fifties in good health.

The count of this clone is one. The J gene is TRBJ2-1, the V gene TRBV25-1, with 10 bases fitting TRBD2. Trimming took 0 bases from V and 7 from J; bases not matched to a gene: 12. Germline lookup yields CDR1 MGHDK and CDR2 SYGVNS. This CDR3 is built from 18 residues. Here the CDR3 reads CASSEYETGTSVRNEQFF. In DNA, the CDR3 is TGTGCCAGCAGTGAATACGAAACCGGGACTAGCGTGAGGAATGAGCAGTTCTTC.

The rearrangement joins TRBV4-2 to TRBJ2-1; no clear D. Per the germline V gene, CDR1 is LGHNA and CDR2 is YNFKEQ. The ends were cut back, 1 base at V and 7 bases at J, with 8 bases in the middle. The CDR3 consists of 13 residues. The CDR3, as DNA: TGTGCCAGCAGCCAAGCGGTATCGAATGAGCAGTTCTTC. Encoded protein: CASSQAVSNEQFF.

The V and J genes are TRBV2 and TRBJ2-2, with 9 positions matching TRBD1. The length of the CDR3 is 15 residues. Per germline, CDR1 SNHLY and CDR2 FYNNEI. J was trimmed by 1 base and V by 7 bases; bases with no gene match: 4. The CDR3 DNA reads TGTGCCAGCAAGACGGACAGGGGGAACACCGGGGAGCTGTTTTTT. This encodes CASKTDRGNTGELFF.

The J gene is TRBJ2-1, the V gene TRBV28; 11 bases map to TRBD1. Germline loops: CDR1 MDHEN, CDR2 SYDVKM. The CDR3 extends over 14 amino acids. The V and J ends lost 6 bases and 8 bases, in that order; junction bases with no gene match: 6. The chain's CDR3 is CASRRTGGTYEQFF. The CDR3 bases are TGTGCCAGCAGGAGGACAGGGGGCACGTATGAGCAGTTCTTC.

The chain carries TRBV15 and TRBJ2-3; D is unclear. The CDR3 is 16 amino acids. The V end lost 0 bases, the J end lost 1 base, and 11 bases lay between the germline ends. The V gene's germline CDR1 is LNHNV and CDR2 YYDKDF (reference sequence). The chain's CDR3 is CATSRDLGFRTDTQYF. CDR3 nucleotide sequence: TGTGCCACCAGCAGAGATCTGGGCTTCCGCACAGATACGCAGTATTTT.

This clone was observed a few times. The V call is TRBV12-5, the J call TRBJ1-1; D might be TRBD1 (5 bases). The V end lost 10 bases, the J end lost 6 bases, and 15 bases lay between the germline ends. CDR3 length: 12 residues. Germline V gives CDR1 LGHNT, CDR2 FRNRAP. CDR3 bases: TGTGCTACCCTGGACGGGGGTTCTGAAGCTTTCTTT. This encodes CATLDGGSEAFF.

The chain combines TRBV18 with TRBJ1-2; D not resolved. Germline V gives CDR1 KGHSH, CDR2 LQKENI. The CDR3 has 16 residues. The V end lost 4 bases, the J end lost 3 bases, and 18 bases lay between the germline ends. The DNA of the CDR3 is TGTGCCAGCTCACAGGGAAGTCGGGTCGGTGACTATGGCTACACCTTC. Protein product: CASSQGSRVGDYGYTF.

J is TRBJ1-4 and V is TRBV27, with TRBD1 identical over 8 bases. The CDR3 runs to 14 residues. V lost 8 bases and J lost 8; bases outside the gene matches: 10. Germline-derived CDR1 and CDR2 are MNHEY and SMNVEV (reference sequence). The CDR3 reads CASRQGAGGEKLFF. The CDR3 DNA reads as TGTGCCAGCCGGCAGGGGGCGGGAGGGGAAAAACTGTTTTTT.

This chain links TRBV6-1 with TRBJ1-1; 8 bases match TRBD1. There are 14 residues in the CDR3. CDR1 is MNHNS and CDR2 is SASEGT in the germline V gene. Trimming removed 0 bases from V and 8 bases from J; junction bases left unmatched: 5. The CDR3 sequence: CASSEARTGSEAFF. The CDR3 DNA is TGTGCCAGCAGTGAAGCTAGGACAGGGTCCGAAGCTTTCTTT.

Worth noting for this clone: Other DNA sequences in the same sample also yield this CDR3. The V call is TRBV27, the J call TRBJ2-1, with D possibly being TRBD1 (5 bases). The CDR3 has 13 residues. Trimming shortened V by 6 bases and J by 12 bases, and 18 bases separated the two germline ends. Germline-derived CDR1 and CDR2 are MNHEY and SMNVEV (reference sequence). In DNA form, the CDR3 reads TGTGCCAGCAGCCCCAGGGCAGGCACGGGGCAGTTCTTC. It specifies CASSPRAGTGQFF.

The chain links TRBV7-9 to TRBJ2-5; D may match TRBD1 or TRBD2 (6 bases each). CDR3 length equals 15 residues. Between the trimmed V and J ends, which lost 9 bases and 5 bases, there was a span of 22 bases. In germline, CDR1 is SEHNR, CDR2 FQNEAQ (reference sequence). This CDR3 reads CASKPGAAAYETQYF. In nucleotides, the CDR3 is TGTGCCAGTAAACCGGGGGCCGCTGCCTATGAGACCCAGTACTTC.

This clone has just one count. The rearrangement joins TRBV24-1 to TRBJ2-3; possible D gene TRBD2, 6 bases. Germline V gene sequence: CDR1 KGHDR, CDR2 SFDVKD. The CDR3 spans 17 residues. Trimming shortened V by 4 bases and J by 0 bases, and 16 bases separated the two germline ends. CDR3 nucleotide sequence: TGTGCCACCAGTGACCCGCTTAGCGGTCCTAGCACAGATACGCAGTATTTT. Residues: CATSDPLSGPSTDTQYF.